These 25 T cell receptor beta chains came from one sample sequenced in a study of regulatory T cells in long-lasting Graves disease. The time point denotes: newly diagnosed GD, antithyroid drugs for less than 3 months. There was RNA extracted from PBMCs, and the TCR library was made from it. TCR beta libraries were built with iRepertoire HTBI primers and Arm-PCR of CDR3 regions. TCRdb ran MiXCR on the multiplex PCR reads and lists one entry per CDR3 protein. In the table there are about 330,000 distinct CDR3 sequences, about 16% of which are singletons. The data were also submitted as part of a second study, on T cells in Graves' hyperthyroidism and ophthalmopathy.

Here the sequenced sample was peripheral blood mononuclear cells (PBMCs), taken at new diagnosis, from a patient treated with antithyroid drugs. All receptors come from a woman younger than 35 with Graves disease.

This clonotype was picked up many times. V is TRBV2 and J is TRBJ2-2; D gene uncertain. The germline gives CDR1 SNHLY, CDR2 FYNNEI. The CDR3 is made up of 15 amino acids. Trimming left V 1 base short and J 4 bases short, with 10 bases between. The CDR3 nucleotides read TGTGCCAGCAGTGAAGATCTCTTGGGCACCGGGGAGCTGTTTTTT. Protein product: CASSEDLLGTGELFF. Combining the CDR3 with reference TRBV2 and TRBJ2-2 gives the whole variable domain EPEVTQTPSHQVTQMGQEVILRCVPISNHLYFYWYRQILGQKVEFLVSFYNNEISEKSEIFDDQFSVERPDGSNFTLKIRSTKLEDSAMYFCASSEDLLGTGELFFGEGSRLTVL.

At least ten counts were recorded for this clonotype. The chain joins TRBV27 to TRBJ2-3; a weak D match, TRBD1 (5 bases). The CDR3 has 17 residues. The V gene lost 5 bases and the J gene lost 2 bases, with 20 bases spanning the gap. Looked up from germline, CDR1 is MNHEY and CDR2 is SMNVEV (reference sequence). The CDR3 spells CASSRGRALQNTDTQYF. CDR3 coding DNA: TGTGCCAGCAGTAGAGGCAGGGCACTCCAAAACACAGATACGCAGTATTTT.

The CDR3 DNA reads TGTGCCAGCAGCCCCCAGGGCGTCTACTATGGCTACACCTTC. It is translated as CASSPQGVYYGYTF. The chain employs TRBV6-2 or TRBV6-3 and TRBJ1-2, with a tentative D call TRBD1 (5 bases). V lost 6 bases and J 3 bases, leaving 14 bases between the germline ends. Looked up from germline, CDR1 is MNHEY and CDR2 is SVGEGT. This CDR3 has 14 residues.

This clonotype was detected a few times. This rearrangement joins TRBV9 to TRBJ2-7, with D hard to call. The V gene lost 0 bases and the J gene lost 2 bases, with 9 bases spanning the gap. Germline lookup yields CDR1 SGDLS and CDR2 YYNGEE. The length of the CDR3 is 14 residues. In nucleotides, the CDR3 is TGTGCCAGCAGCGTAGGTCCCAGAACCTACGAGCAGTACTTC. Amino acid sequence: CASSVGPRTYEQYF. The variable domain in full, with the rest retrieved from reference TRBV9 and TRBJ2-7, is DSGVTQTPKHLITATGQRVTLRCSPRSGDLSVYWYQQSLDQGLQFLIQYYNGEERAKGNILERFSAQQFPDLHSELNLSSLELGDSALYFCASSVGPRTYEQYFGPGTRLTVT.

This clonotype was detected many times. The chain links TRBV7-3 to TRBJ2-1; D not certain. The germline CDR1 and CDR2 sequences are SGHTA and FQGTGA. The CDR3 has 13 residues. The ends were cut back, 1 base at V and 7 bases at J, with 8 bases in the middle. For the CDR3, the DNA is TGTGCCAGCAGCTTAAGATGGGGAAATGAGCAGTTCTTC. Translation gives CASSLRWGNEQFF.

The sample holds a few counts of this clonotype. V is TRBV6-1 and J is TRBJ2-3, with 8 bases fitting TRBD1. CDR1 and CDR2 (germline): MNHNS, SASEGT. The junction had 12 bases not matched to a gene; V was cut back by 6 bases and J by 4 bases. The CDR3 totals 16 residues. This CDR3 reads CASSIPFDRGPDTQYF. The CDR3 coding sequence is TGTGCCAGCAGCATACCCTTTGACAGGGGACCAGATACGCAGTATTTT.

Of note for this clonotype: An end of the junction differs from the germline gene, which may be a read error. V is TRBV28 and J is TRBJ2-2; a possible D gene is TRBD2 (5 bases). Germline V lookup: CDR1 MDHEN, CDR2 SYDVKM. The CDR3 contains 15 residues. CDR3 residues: CASRPATGYTGEPFF. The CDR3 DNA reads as TGTGCCAGCCGACCCGCCACGGGGTACACCGGGGAGCCGTTTTTT.

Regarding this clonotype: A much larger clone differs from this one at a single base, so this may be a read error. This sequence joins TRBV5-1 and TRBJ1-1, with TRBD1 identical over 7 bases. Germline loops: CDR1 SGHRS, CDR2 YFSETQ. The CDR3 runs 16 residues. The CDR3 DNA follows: TGCTCCAGCAGCCCCACCGAGGGACAGATGAACACTGAAGCTTTCTTT. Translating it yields CSSSPTEGQMNTEAFF.

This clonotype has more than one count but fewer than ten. The CDR3 sequence is CASSPRGGADGYTF. The CDR3 DNA reads TGCGCCAGCAGCCCCCGCGGAGGGGCGGATGGCTACACCTTC. The chain employs TRBV5-1 and TRBJ1-2; a weak D match, TRBD1 (5 bases). The CDR3 runs to 14 residues. Germline loops: CDR1 SGHRS, CDR2 YFSETQ. V was clipped by 4 bases and J by 6 bases, with 16 bases between them. The whole variable domain, filled in from reference TRBV5-1 and TRBJ1-2, reads KAGVTQTPRYLIKTRGQQVTLSCSPISGHRSVSWYQQTPGQGLQFLFEYFSETQRNKGNFPGRFSGRQFSNSRSEMNVSTLELGDSALYLCASSPRGGADGYTFGSGTRLTVV.

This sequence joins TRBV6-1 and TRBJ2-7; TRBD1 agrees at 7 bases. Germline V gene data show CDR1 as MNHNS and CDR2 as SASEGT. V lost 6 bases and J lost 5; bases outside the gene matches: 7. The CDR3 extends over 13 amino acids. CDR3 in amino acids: CASRETGWHEQYF. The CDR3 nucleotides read TGTGCCAGCAGAGAGACAGGGTGGCACGAGCAGTACTTC.

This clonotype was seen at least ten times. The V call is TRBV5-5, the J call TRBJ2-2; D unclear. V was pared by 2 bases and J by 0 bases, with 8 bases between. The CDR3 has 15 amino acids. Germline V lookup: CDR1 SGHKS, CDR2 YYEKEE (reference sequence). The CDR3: CASSFLVTNTGELFF. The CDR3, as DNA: TGTGCCAGCAGCTTCCTCGTGACGAACACCGGGGAGCTGTTTTTT. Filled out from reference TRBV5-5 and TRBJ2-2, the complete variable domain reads DAGVTQSPTHLIKTRGQQVTLRCSPISGHKSVSWYQQVLGQGPQFIFQYYEKEERGRGNFPDRFSARQFPNYSSELNVNALLLGDSALYLCASSFLVTNTGELFFGEGSRLTVL.

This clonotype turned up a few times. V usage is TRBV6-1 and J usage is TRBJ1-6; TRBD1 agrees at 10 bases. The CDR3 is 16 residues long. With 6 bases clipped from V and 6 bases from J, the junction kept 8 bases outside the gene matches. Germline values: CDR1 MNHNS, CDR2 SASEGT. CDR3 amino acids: CASRGDRGVFNSPLHF. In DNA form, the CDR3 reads TGTGCCAGCAGGGGGGACAGGGGAGTTTTTAATTCACCCCTCCACTTT.

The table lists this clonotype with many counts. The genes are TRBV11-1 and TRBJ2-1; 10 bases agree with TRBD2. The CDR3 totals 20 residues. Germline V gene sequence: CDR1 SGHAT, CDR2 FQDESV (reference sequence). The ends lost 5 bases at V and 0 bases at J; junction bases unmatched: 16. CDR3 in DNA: TGTGCCAGCAGCACTAGACTAGCGGGTCATAAAAAGTACTCCTACAATGAGCAGTTCTTC. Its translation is CASSTRLAGHKKYSYNEQFF.

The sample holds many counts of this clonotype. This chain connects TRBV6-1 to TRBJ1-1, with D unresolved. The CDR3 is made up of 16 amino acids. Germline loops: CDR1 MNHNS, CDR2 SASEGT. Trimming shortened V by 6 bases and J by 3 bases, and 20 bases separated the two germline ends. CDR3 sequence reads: CASSPSVGFLDTEAFF. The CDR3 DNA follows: TGTGCCAGCAGCCCAAGTGTAGGTTTTTTGGACACTGAAGCTTTCTTT.

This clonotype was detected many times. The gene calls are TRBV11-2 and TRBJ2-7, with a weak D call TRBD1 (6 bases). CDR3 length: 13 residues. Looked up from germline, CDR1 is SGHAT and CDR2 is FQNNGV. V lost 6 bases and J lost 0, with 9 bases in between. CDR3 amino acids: CASRSDSSYEQYF. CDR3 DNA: TGTGCCAGCAGATCGGACAGCTCCTACGAGCAGTACTTC.

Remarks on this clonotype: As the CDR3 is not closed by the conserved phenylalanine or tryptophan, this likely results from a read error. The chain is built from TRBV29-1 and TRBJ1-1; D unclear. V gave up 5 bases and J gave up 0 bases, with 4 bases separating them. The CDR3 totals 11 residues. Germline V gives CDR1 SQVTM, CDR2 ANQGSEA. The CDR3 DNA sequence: TGCAGCGTTCTGATGAACACTGAAGCTTTCTCT. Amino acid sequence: CSVLMNTEAFS.

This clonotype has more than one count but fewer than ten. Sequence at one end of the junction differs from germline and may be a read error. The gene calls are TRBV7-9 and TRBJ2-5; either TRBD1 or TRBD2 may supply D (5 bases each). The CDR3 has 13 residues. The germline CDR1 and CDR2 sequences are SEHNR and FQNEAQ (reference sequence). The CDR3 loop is CSSSLGTQETQYF. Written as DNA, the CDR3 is TGTTCCAGCAGCCTCGGGACCCAAGAGACCCAGTACTTC.

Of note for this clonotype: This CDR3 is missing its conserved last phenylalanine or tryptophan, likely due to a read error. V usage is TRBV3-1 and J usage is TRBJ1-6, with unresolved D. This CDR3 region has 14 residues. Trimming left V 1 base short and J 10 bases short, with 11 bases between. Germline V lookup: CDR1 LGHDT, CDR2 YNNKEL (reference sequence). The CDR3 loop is CASSQGGNSSPLHS. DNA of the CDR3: TGTGCCAGCAGCCAAGGTGGGAATTCATCACCCCTCCACTCT.

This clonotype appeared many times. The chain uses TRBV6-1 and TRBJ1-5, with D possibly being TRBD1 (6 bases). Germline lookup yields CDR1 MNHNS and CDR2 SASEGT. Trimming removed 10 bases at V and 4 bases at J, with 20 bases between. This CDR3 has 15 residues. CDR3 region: CATQSQGASNQPQHF. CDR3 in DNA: TGTGCCACTCAATCACAGGGCGCGAGTAATCAGCCCCAGCATTTT.

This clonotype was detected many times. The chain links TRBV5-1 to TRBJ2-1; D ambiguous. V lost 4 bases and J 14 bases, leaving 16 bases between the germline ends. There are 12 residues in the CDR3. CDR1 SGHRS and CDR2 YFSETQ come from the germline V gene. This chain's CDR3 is CASSLQDGPKFF. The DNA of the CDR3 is TGCGCCAGCAGCCTCCAGGATGGGCCTAAGTTCTTC.

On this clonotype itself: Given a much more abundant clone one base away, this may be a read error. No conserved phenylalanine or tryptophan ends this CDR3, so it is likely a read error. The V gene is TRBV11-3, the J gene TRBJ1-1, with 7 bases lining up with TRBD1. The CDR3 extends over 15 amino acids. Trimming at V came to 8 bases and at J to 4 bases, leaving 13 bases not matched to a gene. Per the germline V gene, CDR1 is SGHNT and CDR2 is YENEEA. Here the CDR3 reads CASGPPTGKGTEAFL. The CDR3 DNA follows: TGTGCCAGCGGCCCTCCGACAGGGAAGGGCACTGAAGCTTTCCTT.

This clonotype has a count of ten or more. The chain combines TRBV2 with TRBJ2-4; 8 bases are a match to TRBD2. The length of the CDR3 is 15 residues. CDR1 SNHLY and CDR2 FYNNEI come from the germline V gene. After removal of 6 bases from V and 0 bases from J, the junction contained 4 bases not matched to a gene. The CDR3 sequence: CASRLAALAKNIQYF. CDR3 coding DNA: TGTGCCAGCAGACTAGCGGCTCTAGCCAAAAACATTCAGTACTTC.

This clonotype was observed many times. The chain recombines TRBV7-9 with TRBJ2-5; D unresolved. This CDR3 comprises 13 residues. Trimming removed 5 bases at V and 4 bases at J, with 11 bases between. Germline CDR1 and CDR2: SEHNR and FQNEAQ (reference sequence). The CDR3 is CASSPVQGETQYF. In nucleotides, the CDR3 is TGTGCCAGCAGCCCAGTGCAAGGAGAGACCCAGTACTTC.

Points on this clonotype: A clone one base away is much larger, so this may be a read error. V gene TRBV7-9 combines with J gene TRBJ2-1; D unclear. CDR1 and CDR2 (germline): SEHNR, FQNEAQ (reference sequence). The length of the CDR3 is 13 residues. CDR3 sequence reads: CAGSWLGNNEQFF. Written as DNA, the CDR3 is TGTGCCGGCAGCTGGCTAGGAAACAATGAGCAGTTCTTC.

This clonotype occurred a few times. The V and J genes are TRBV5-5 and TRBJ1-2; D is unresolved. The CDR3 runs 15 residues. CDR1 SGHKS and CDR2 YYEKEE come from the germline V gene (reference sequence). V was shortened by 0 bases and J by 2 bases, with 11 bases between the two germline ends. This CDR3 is CASSLVPDANYGYTF. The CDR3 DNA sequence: TGTGCCAGCAGCTTGGTACCCGACGCGAACTATGGCTACACCTTC.